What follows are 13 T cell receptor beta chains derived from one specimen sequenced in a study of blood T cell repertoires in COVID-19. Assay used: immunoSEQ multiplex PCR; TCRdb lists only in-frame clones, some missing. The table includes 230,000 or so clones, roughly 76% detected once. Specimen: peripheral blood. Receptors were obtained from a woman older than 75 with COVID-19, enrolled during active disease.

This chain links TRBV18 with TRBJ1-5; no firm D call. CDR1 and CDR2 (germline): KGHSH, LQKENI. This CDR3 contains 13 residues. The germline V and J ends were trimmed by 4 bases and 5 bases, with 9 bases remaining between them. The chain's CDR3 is CASSQGEYQPQHF. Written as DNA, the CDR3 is TGTGCCAGCTCACAGGGAGAGTATCAGCCCCAGCATTTT.

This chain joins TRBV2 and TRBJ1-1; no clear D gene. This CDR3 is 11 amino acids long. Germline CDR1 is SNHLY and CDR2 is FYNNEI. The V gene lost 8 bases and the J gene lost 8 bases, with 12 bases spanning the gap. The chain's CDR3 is CASPSRREAFF. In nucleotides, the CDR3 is TGTGCCAGCCCCTCTAGAAGGGAAGCTTTCTTT.

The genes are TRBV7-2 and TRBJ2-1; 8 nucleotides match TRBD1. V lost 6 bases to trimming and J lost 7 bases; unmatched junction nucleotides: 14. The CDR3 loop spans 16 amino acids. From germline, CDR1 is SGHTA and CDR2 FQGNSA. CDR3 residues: CASRHNTGTGYNEQFF. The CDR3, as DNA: TGTGCCAGCAGACATAATACCGGGACAGGATATAATGAGCAGTTCTTC.

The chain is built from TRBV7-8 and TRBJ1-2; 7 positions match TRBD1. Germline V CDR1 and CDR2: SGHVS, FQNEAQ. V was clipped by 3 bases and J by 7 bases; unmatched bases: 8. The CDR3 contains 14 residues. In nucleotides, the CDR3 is TGTGCCAGCAGCTTCGACAGGGACCGGCTTGGCTACACCTTC. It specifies CASSFDRDRLGYTF.

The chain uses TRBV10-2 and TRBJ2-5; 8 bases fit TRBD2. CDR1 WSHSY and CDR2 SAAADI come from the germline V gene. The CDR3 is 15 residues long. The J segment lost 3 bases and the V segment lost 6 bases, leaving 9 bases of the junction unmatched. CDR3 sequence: CASRTPTSGEETQYF. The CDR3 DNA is TGCGCCAGCAGAACCCCAACTAGCGGCGAAGAGACCCAGTACTTC.

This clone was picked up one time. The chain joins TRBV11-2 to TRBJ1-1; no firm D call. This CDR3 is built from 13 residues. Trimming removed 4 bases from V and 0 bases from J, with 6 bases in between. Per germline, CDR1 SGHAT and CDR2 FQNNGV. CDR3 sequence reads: CASSSNMNTEAFF. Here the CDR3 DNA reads TGTGCCAGCAGCTCCAACATGAACACTGAAGCTTTCTTT.

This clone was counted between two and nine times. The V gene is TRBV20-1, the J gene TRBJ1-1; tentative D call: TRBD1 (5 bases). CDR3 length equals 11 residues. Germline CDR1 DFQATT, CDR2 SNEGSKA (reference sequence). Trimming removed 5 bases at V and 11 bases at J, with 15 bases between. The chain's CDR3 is CSAGSGFRAFF. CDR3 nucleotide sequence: TGCAGTGCTGGTTCAGGGTTTCGGGCTTTCTTT.

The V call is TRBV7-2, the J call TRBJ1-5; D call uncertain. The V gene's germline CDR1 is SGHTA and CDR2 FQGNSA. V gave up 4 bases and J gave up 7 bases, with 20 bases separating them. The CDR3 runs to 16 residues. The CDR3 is CASSSLATRSRQPQHF. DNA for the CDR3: TGTGCCAGCAGCTCCCTAGCTACACGGTCGAGACAGCCCCAGCATTTT.

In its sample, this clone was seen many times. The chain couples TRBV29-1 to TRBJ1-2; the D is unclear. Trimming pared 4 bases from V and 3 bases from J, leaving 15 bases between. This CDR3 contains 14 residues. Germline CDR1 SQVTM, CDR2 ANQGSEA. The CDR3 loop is CSVVDSHEDYGYTF. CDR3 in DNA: TGCAGCGTTGTGGACTCCCACGAGGACTATGGCTACACCTTC.

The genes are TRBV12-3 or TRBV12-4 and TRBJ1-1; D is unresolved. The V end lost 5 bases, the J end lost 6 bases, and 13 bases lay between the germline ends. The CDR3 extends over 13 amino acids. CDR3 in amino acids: CASSLWREAEAFF. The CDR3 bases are TGTGCCAGCAGTCTCTGGAGGGAGGCTGAAGCTTTCTTT.

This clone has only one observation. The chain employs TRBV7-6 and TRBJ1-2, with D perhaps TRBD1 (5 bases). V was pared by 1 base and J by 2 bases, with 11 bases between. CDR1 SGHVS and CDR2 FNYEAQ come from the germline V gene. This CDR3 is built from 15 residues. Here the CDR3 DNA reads TGTGCCAGCAGCTTAGTCGGCAGGGCCAACTATGGCTACACCTTC. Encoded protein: CASSLVGRANYGYTF.

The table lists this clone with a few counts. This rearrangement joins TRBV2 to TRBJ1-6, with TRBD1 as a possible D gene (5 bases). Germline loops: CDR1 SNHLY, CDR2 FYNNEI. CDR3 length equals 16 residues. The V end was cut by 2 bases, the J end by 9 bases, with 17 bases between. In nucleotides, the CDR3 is TGTGCCAGCAGTGAACAGGGAATAGGAGTAAGTTCACCCCTCCACTTT. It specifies CASSEQGIGVSSPLHF.

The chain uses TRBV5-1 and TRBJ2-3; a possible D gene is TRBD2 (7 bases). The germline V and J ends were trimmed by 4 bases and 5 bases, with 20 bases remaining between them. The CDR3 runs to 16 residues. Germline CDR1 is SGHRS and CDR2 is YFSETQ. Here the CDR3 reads CASSVVGQGRGDTQYF. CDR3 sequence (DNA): TGCGCCAGCAGCGTGGTGGGCCAGGGGAGGGGAGATACGCAGTATTTT. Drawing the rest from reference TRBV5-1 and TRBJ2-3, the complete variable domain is KAGVTQTPRYLIKTRGQQVTLSCSPISGHRSVSWYQQTPGQGLQFLFEYFSETQRNKGNFPGRFSGRQFSNSRSEMNVSTLELGDSALYLCASSVVGQGRGDTQYFGPGTRLTVL.